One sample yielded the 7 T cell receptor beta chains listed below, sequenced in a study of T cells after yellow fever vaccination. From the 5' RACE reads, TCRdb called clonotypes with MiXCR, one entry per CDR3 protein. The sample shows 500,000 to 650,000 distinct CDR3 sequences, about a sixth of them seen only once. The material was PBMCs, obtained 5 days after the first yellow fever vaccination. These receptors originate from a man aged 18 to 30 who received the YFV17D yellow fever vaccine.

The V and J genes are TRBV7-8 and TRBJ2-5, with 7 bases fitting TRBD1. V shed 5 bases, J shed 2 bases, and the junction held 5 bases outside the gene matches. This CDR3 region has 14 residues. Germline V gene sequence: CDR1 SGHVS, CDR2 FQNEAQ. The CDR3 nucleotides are TGTGCCAGCAGCCTGGACAGGTTACAAGAGACCCAGTACTTC. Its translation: CASSLDRLQETQYF. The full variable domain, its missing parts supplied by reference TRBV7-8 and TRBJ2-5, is GAGVSQSPRYKVAKRGQDVALRCDPISGHVSLFWYQQALGQGPEFLTYFQNEAQLDKSGLPSDRFFAERPEGSVSTLKIQRTQQEDSAVYLCASSLDRLQETQYFGPGTRLLVL.

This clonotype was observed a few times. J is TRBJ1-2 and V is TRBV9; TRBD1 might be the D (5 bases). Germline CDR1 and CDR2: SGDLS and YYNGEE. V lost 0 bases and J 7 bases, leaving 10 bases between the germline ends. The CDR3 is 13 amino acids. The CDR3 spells CASSVGGWGGYTF. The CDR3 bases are TGTGCCAGCAGCGTAGGGGGCTGGGGTGGCTACACCTTC.

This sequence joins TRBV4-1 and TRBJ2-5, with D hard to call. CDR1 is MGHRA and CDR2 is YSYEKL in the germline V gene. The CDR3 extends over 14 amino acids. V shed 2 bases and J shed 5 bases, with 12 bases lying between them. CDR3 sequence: CASSQPGRAETQYF. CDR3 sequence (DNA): TGCGCCAGCAGCCAACCCGGACGGGCGGAGACCCAGTACTTC.

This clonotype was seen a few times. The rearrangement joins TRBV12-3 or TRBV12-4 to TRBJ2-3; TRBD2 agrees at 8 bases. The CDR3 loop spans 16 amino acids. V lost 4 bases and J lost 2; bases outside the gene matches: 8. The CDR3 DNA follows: TGTGCCAGCAGTTACCGCCGGGGGGGCCTCACAGATACGCAGTATTTT. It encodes CASSYRRGGLTDTQYF.

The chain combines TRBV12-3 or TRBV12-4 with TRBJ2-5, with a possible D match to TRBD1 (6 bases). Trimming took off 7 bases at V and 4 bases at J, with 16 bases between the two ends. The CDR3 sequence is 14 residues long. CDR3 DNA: TGTGCCAGCACCTCCGGGACATTAAGAGAGACCCAGTACTTC. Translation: CASTSGTLRETQYF.

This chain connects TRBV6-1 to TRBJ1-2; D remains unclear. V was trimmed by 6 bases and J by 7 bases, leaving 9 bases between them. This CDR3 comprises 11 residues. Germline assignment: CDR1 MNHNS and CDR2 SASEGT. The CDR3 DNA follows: TGTGCCAGCAGACCGGGGTCTGGCTACACCTTC. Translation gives CASRPGSGYTF.

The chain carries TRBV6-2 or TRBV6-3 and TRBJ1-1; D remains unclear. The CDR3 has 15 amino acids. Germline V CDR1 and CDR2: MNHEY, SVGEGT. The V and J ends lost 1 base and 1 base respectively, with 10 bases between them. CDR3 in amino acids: CASSYFGVSNTEAFF. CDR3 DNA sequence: TGTGCCAGCAGTTACTTTGGGGTTTCGAACACTGAAGCTTTCTTT.